This T cell receptor (beta chain) was captured by sequencing in a study of shared clonotypes between healthy human individuals. Study context: Donors consisted of two women and a few men between 18 and 49.

Sorted-subset replicate PCRs used approximately 200 ng of genomic DNA. This amount corresponded to 30,000 to 35,000 T cell genomes. Per the original methods: Owing to the provision of junction-only sequences devoid of quality scores by immunoSEQ, filtering differed. Sequencing used immunoSEQ multiplex PCR; TCRdb keeps in-frame clones, though not all of them. D and trimming come from the DNA, and the V and J calls and clone size come from that table. Seen here are under 1,100,000 clones, about 74% observed once, and the top ten hold nearly 1.5%. Study-wide results and limits: Sharing across four donors was seen in 4% to 6.5% of naive CD4 clonotypes.

Points on this clone: Its antigen is unknown.

Germline CDR1 and CDR2: ENHRY and SYGVKD. The ends were cut back, 10 bases at V and 4 bases at J, with 22 bases in the middle. This CDR3 is built from 16 residues. This clonotype originated in a man between 18 and 35 years old in good health. The V call is TRBV10-3, the J call TRBJ2-2; possibly TRBD1 for D (7 bases). Sequenced: memory CD4+ T cells sorted from blood. Subset: CD45RA-negative fraction. The CDR3: CASGDRPPSITGELFF. CDR3 coding DNA: TGTGCCAGCGGGGACAGACCCCCTTCTATCACCGGGGAGCTGTTTTTT.